Listed below are T cell receptor beta chains from one sample, sequenced in a study of blood T cells in healthy people across ages. One entry per CDR3 protein results from TCRdb running MiXCR on the 5' RACE reads. Of some 800,000 distinct CDR3 sequences listed, around a quarter are singletons. The sample was also reused in another study, on T cells of mothers and their children.

Material for sequencing was blood. These receptor sequences come from a boy aged 5 to 17 in good health. The conserved cysteine and the conserved F or W are not part of the CDR3 here. Each record gives: V gene, J gene, CDR3 protein.

V: TRBV4-1; J: TRBJ1-1; CDR3: ASSQASSVGNTEAF
V: TRBV27; J: TRBJ1-6; CDR3: ASSLSMGGSYNSPLH
V: TRBV12-3/TRBV12-4; J: TRBJ1-1; CDR3: ASTGTENTEAF
V: TRBV12-3/TRBV12-4; J: TRBJ2-1; CDR3: ASSEANRVRNEQF
V: TRBV6-5; J: .; CDR3: ASSYPTFDSQQF
V: TRBV5-1; J: TRBJ1-4; CDR3: ASSPGCYTGVWCDEKLF
V: TRBV7-9; J: TRBJ2-1; CDR3: ASTWTLHNEQF
V: TRBV28; J: TRBJ2-7; CDR3: ASSPTGGLEQY
V: TRBV4-1; J: .; CDR3: ASSQEFRESYEQY
V: TRBV3-1; J: TRBJ2-2; CDR3: ASSPALEAGGNTGELF
V: TRBV7-9; J: TRBJ2-7; CDR3: ASSILAGGTYEQY
V: TRBV4-2; J: .; CDR3: ASSQENGVSYEQY
V: TRBV7-9; J: TRBJ2-7; CDR3: ASSSPTGFISYEQY
V: TRBV2; J: TRBJ1-2; CDR3: ASSEAPSTTLIYGYT
V: TRBV12-3/TRBV12-4; J: TRBJ2-3; CDR3: ASTRRRAVTQY
V: TRBV12-3/TRBV12-4; J: TRBJ1-1; CDR3: ASSSPSGTGGAYTEAF
V: TRBV6-5; J: TRBJ2-5; CDR3: ASSYVGARETQY
V: TRBV11-2; J: TRBJ2-6; CDR3: ASSGLFSEANVLT
V: TRBV28; J: TRBJ2-6; CDR3: ASSLVTGGGSGANVLT
V: TRBV5-1; J: TRBJ2-5; CDR3: ASSLAGDQETQY
V: TRBV6-5; J: TRBJ2-7; CDR3: ASKRTGTGGYEQY
V: TRBV29-1; J: TRBJ2-4; CDR3: SVESWENIQY
V: TRBV9; J: .; CDR3: ASSTGQGYYEQY
V: TRBV4-2; J: TRBJ2-4; CDR3: ASSQDLASVKNIQY
V: TRBV7-9; J: TRBJ2-3; CDR3: ASSLPRDSKSADTQY
V: TRBV7-8; J: TRBJ2-7; CDR3: ASRLGIGTGETYEQY
V: TRBV28; J: TRBJ2-1; CDR3: ASTLRGRDNEQF
V: TRBV7-9; J: TRBJ2-1; CDR3: ASSLGIAGARSYNEQF
V: TRBV3-1; J: TRBJ2-1; CDR3: ASSQFAGEQF
V: TRBV7-3; J: .; CDR3: ASSTGTSGGKQF
V: TRBV29-1; J: TRBJ2-7; CDR3: SVAGTDTYEQY
V: TRBV3-1; J: TRBJ2-1; CDR3: ASSQAQSYNEQF
V: TRBV20-1; J: TRBJ1-3; CDR3: SAAQALREPSGNTIY
V: TRBV6-6; J: TRBJ2-7; CDR3: ASSYASGSPSYEQY
V: TRBV10-3; J: TRBJ2-1; CDR3: AISESSLAGSEQF
V: TRBV12-3/TRBV12-4; J: TRBJ2-3; CDR3: ASSERGGRTDTQY